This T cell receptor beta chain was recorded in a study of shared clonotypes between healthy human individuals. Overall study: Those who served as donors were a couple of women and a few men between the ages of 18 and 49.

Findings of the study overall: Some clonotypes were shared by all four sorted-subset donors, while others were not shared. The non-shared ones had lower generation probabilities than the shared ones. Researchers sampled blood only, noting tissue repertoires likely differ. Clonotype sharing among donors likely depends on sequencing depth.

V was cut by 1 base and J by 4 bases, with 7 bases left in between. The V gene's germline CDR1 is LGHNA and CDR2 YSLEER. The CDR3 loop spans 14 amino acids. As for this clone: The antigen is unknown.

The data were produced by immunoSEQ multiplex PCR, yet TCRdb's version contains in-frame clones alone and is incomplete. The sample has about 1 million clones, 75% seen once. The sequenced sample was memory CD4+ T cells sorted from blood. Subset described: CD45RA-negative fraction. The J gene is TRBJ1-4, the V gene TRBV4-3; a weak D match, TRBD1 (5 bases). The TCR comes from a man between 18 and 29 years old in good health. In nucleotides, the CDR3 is TGCGCCAGCAGCCAAGCAGGGAATAATGAAAAACTGTTTTTT. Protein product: CASSQAGNNEKLFF.